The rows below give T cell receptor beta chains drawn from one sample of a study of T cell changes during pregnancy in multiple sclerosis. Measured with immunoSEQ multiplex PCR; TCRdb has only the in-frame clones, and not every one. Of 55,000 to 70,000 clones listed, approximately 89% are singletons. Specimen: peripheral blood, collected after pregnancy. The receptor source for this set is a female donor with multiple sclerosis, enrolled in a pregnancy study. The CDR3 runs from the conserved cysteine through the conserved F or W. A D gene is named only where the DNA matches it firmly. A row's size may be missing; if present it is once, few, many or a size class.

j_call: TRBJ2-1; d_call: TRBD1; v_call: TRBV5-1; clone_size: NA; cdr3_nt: TGCGCCAGCAGCTTGCAGGGGGCGACCTACAATGAGCAGTTCTTC; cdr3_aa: CASSLQGATYNEQFF
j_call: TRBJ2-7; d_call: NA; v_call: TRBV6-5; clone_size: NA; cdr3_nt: TGTGCCAGCGGACAACAGACGAGCTCCTACGAGCAGTACTTC; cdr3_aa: CASGQQTSSYEQYF
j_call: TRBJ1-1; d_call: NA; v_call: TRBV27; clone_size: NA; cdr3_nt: TGTGCCAGCAGTGTACAAGTTGGGAGCACTGAAGCTTTCTTT; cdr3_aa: CASSVQVGSTEAFF
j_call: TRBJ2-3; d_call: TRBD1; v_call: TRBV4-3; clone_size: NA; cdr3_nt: TGCGCCAGCAGCCACTGGACAGGGCGCACAGATACGCAGTATTTT; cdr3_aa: CASSHWTGRTDTQYF
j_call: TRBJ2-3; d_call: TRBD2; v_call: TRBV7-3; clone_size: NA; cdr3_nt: TGTGCCAGCAGCTTAGTCGGGGGGGGTAGGGGCGCAGATACGCAGTATTTT; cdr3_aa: CASSLVGGGRGADTQYF
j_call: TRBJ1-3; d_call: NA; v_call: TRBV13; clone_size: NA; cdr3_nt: TGTGCCACCACCCCCAGAGGCTCCTCCTCTGGAAACACCATATATTTT; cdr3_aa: CATTPRGSSSGNTIYF
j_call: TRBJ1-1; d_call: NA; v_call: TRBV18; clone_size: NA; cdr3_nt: TGTGCCAGCTCACACACGACAGTTTCCCCGAACACTGAAGCTTTCTTT; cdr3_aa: CASSHTTVSPNTEAFF
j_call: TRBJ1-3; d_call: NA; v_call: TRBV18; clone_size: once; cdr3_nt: TGTGCCAGCTCACCGACACCCCTTTTTGGAAACACCATATATTTT; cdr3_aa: CASSPTPLFGNTIYF
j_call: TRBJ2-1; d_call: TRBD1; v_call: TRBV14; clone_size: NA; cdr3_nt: TGTGCCAGCAGCCACCGGGACAGGGGCAATGAGCAGTTCTTC; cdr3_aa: CASSHRDRGNEQFF
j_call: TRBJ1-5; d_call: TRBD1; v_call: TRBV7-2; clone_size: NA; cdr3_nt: TGTGCCAGCAGCAACAGGGGTCGGAGTCAGCCCCAGCATTTT; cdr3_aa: CASSNRGRSQPQHF
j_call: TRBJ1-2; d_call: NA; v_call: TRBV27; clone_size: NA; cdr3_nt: TGTGCCGCCCCTTATCGAGACAGTCTTAACTATGGCTACACCTTC; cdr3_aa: CAAPYRDSLNYGYTF
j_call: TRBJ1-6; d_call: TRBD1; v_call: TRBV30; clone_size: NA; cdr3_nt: TGTGCCCAACAAGGGACAGGGGGTTCACCCCTCCACTTT; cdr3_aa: CAQQGTGGSPLHF
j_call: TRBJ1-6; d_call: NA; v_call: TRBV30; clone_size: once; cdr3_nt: TGTGCCTGGAGTCTTGACAGCTTTAATTCACCCCTCCACTTT; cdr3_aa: CAWSLDSFNSPLHF
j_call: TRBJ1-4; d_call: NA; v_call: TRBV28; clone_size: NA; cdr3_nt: TGTGCCAGCAGTTTTTTAGACTTCAAGGAAAAACTGTTTTTT; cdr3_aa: CASSFLDFKEKLFF
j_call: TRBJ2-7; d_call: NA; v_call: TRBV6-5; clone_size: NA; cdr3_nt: TGTGCCAGCAGTTCCCTAGAGCAAGACGAGCAGTACTTC; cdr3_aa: CASSSLEQDEQYF
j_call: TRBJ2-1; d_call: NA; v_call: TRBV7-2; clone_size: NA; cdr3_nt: TGTGCCAGCAGCTTAAGCGGGCCCCTGAGGAATGAGCAGTTCTTC; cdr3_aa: CASSLSGPLRNEQFF
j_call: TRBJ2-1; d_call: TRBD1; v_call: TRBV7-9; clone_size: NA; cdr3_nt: TGTGCCAGCAGCTCATTGACAGGGCTTAGTCACAATGAGCAGTTCTTC; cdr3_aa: CASSSLTGLSHNEQFF
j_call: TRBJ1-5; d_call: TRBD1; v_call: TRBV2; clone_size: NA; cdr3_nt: TGTGCCAGCAGCGAGAGGACAGGCAGCAATCAGCCCCAGCATTTT; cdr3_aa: CASSERTGSNQPQHF
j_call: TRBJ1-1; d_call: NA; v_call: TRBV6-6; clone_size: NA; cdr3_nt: TGTGCCAGCAGTCGCACACCTCAGGGTGGCACTGAAGCTTTCTTT; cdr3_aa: CASSRTPQGGTEAFF
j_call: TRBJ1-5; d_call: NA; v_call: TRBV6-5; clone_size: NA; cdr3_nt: TGTGCCAGCAGACGCGGGACTGGGAGCAATCAGCCCCAGCATTTT; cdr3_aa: CASRRGTGSNQPQHF
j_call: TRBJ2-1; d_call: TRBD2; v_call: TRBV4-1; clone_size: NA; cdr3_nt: TGCGCCAGCAGCCAGGCGGGACTAGCGGGGTTATCTGAGCAGTTCTTC; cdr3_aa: CASSQAGLAGLSEQFF
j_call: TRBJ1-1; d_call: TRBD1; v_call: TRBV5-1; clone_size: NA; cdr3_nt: TGCGCCAGCAGCTCGGGGGGGACAGGGATGTACACTGAAGCTTTCTTT; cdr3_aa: CASSSGGTGMYTEAFF
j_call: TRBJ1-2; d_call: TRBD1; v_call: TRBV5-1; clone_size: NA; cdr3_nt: TGCGCCAGCAGCTCCCGACAGGGGGGGGGCTATGGCTACACCTTC; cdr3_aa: CASSSRQGGGYGYTF
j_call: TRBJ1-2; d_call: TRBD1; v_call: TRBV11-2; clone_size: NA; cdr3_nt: TGTGCCAGCAGCTTAACGGGACAGCTGGATGGCTACACCTTC; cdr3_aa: CASSLTGQLDGYTF
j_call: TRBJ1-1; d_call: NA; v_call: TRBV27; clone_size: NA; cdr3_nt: TGTGCCAGCGGCCTTTACAGGGAAACTGAAGCTTTCTTT; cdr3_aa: CASGLYRETEAFF
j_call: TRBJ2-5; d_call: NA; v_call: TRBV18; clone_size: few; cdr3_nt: TGTGCCAGCTCACCGCGGGGGCGGGAGACCCAGTACTTC; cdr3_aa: CASSPRGRETQYF
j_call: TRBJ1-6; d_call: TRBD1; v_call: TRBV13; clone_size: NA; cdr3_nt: TGTGCCAGCAGCTACCGGGACAGGGTCTCACCCCTCCACTTT; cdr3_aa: CASSYRDRVSPLHF
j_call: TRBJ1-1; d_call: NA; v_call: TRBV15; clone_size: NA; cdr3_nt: TGTGCCACCAGCAGAGATCTCCGGGACTACGCTGAAGCTTTCTTT; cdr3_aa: CATSRDLRDYAEAFF
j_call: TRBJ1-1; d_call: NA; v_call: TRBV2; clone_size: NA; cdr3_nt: TGTGCCAGCAGATCGCAGGTGAACACTGAAGCTTTCTTT; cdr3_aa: CASRSQVNTEAFF
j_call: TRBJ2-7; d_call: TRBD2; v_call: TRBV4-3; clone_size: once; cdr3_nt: TGCGCCAGCAGCCAGTTAGCGGGGGGACCCATCTACGAGCAGTACTTC; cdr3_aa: CASSQLAGGPIYEQYF
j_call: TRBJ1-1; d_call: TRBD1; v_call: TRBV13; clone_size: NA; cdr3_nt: TGTGCCAGCAGCCGGCCGTTGACAGGGCCTGAAGCTTTCTTT; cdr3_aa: CASSRPLTGPEAFF
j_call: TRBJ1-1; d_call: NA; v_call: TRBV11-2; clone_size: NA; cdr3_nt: TGTGCCAGCAGCTTGAAGAGGAACACTGAAGCTTTCTTT; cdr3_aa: CASSLKRNTEAFF
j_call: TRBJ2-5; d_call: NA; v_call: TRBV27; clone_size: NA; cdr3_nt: TGTGCCAGCATGGGCTCCGAGACCCAGTACTTC; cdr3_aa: CASMGSETQYF
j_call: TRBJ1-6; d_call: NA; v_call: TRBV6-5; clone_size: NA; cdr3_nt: TGTGCCAGCAGTTACCCGCGGGGTAGGAATTCACCCCTCCACTTT; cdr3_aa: CASSYPRGRNSPLHF
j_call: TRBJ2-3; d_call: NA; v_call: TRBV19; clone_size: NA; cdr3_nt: TGTGCCAGTAGTATCAGAGATACGCAGTATTTT; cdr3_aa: CASSIRDTQYF
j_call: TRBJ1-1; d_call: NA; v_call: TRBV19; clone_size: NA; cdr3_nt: TGTGCCAGTAAGCCCCGGGGGGTCTTGACTGAAGCTTTCTTT; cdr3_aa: CASKPRGVLTEAFF
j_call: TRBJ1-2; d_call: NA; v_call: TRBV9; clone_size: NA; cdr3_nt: TGTGCCAGCAGCGCGTCGACCGGCCGGGGTGATGGCTACACCTTC; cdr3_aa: CASSASTGRGDGYTF
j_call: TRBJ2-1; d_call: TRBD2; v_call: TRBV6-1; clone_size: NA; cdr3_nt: TGTGCCAGCAGCCCAAGCGGGGGGTCCTACAATGAGCAGTTCTTC; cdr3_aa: CASSPSGGSYNEQFF
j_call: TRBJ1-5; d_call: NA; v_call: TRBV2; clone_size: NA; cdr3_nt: TGTGCCAGCATGAAAGAAGGGGGGGAGCCCCAGCATTTT; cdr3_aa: CASMKEGGEPQHF
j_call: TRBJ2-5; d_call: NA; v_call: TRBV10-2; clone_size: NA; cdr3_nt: TGCGCCAGCAGTGAAATTGGGGGTACAGGGTGGGAGACCCAGTACTTC; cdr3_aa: CASSEIGGTGWETQYF
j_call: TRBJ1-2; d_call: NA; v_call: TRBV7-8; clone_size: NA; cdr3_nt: TGTGCCAGCAGCGGGGGGGGAGGCTACACCTTC; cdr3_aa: CASSGGGGYTF
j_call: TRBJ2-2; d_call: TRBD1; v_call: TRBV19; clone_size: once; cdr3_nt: TGTGCCCTCAGGACAGGGTACACCGGGGAGCTGTTTTTT; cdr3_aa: CALRTGYTGELFF
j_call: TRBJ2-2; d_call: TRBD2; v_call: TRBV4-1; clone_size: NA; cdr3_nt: TGCGCCAGCAGCCAAACCCGAGCGGGGGGGCCCTACGGAGGCGGGGAGCTGTTTTTT; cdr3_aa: CASSQTRAGGPYGGGELFF
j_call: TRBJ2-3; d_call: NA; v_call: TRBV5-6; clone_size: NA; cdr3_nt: TGTGCCAGCAGTTCGTTAGTTAGCGGACGCTACGTGGATACGCAGTATTTT; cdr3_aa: CASSSLVSGRYVDTQYF
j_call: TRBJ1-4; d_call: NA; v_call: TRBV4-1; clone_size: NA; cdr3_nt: TGCGCCAGCAGCCCCGCTGGGGCAGCAACTAATGAAAAACTGTTTTTT; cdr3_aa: CASSPAGAATNEKLFF